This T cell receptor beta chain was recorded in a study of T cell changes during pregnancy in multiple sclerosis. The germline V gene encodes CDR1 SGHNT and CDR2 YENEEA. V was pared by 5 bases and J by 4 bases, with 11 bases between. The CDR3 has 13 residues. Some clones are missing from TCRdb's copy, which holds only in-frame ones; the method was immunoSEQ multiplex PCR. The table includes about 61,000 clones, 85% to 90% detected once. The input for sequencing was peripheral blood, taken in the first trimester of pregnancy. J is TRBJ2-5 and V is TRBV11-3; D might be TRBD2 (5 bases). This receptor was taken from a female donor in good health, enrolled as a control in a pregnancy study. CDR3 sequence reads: CASSPVRGETQYF. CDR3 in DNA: TGTGCCAGCAGCCCAGTCCGGGGAGAGACCCAGTACTTC.